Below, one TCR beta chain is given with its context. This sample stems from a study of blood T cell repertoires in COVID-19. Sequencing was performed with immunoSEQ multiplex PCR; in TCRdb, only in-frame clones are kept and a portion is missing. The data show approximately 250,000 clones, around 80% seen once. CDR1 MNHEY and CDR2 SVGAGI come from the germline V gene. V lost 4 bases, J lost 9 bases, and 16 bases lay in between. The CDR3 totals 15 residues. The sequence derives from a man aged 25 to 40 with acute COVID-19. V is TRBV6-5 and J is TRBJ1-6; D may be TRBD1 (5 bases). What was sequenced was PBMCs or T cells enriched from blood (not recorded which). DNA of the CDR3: TGTGCCAGCAGTTTATCCGGACGGGGGAGTTCACCCCTCCACTTT. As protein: CASSLSGRGSSPLHF.